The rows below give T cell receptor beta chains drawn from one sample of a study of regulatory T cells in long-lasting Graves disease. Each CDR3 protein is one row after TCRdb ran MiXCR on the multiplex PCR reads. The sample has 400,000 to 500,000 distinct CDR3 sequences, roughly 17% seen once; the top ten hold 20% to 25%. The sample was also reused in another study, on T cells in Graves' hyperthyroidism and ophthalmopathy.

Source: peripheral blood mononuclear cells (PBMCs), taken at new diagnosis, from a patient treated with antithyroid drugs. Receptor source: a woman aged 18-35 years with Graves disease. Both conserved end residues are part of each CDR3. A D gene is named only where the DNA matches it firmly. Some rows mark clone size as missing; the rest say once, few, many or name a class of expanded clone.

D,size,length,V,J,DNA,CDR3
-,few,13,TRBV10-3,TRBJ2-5,TGTGCCATCAGTGCGATTAGCGCAGAGACCCAGTACTTC,CAISAISAETQYF
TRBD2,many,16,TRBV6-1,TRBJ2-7,TGTGCCAGCAGCCAAACCGGGGGGGGAGGTTACTACGAGCAGTACTTC,CASSQTGGGGYYEQYF
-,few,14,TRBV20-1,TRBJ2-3,TGCAGTGCTAGAGATTTTGGCAGGTCAGATACGCAGTATTTT,CSARDFGRSDTQYF
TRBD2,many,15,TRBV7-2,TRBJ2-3,TGTGCCAGCAGCTTAGACGGGGGGGCCACAGATACGCAGTATTTT,CASSLDGGATDTQYF
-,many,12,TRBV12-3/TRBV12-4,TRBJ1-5,TGTGCCAGCACTACAGGGAATCAGCCCCAGCATTTT,CASTTGNQPQHF
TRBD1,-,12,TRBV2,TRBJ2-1,TGTGCCGGGCAGGACAGGGTGAATGGGCAGTTCTTC,CAGQDRVNGQFF
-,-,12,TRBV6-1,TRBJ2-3,TGTGCCAGCGGTAACCATGCGGGTACGCAGTATTTT,CASGNHAGTQYF
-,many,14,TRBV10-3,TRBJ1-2,TGTGCCATCGGTTCAGCGGCTACTAACTATGGCTACACCTTC,CAIGSAATNYGYTF
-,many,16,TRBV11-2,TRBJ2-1,TGTGCCAGCTCCTCGGCTATTCAAAGCTCCTACAATGAGCAGTTCTTC,CASSSAIQSSYNEQFF
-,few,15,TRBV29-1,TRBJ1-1,TGCAGCGTTGACGGGCAGGAAGGTTTTAGGAATGAAGCTTTCTTT,CSVDGQEGFRNEAFF
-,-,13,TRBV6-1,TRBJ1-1,TGTGCCATCTCCGAACGACCGAACACTGAAGCTTTCTTT,CAISERPNTEAFF
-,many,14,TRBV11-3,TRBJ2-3,TGTGCCAGCAGCCAGAGTGGGGGCACAGATACGCAGTATTTT,CASSQSGGTDTQYF
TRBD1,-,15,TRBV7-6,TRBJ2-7,TGTGCCAGCAGCTCGGAGCCGGGACAGCATTACGAGCAGTACTTC,CASSSEPGQHYEQYF
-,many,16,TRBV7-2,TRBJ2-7,TGTGCCAGCAGCTTAGGGTTAGCGGCCCCAGCCTACGAGCAGTACTTC,CASSLGLAAPAYEQYF
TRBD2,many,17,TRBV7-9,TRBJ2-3,TGTGCCAGCAGTCCCGGGACTAGCGGGAGAGGCACAGATACGCAGTATTTT,CASSPGTSGRGTDTQYF
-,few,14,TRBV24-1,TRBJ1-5,TGTGCCACCAGTGATAAAGAGTGGAATCAGCCCCAGCATTTT,CATSDKEWNQPQHF
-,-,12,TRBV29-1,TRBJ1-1,TGCAGCGTTGAAGGAGTGGAGTATGAAGCTTTCTTT,CSVEGVEYEAFF
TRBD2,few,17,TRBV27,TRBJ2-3,TGTGCCACCACTACAATTAGCGGGAGCCTACGTACAGATACGCAGTATTTT,CATTTISGSLRTDTQYF
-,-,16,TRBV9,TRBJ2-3,TGTGCCAGCAGCGTAGAAGGTCGAGCTTTCACAGATACGCAGTATTTT,CASSVEGRAFTDTQYF
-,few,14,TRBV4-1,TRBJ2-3,TGCGCCAGCAGCATCCGGGACACCACAGATACGCAGTATTTT,CASSIRDTTDTQYF
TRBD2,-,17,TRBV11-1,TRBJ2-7,TGTGCCAGCAGCTTAGACGGACTAGCGGGAGGGCCCTACGAGCAGTACTTC,CASSLDGLAGGPYEQYF
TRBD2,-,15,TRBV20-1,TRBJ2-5,TGCAGTGCCGCAGGACTAGCGGGAGATGTAGAGACCCAGTACTTC,CSAAGLAGDVETQYF
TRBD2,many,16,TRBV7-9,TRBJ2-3,TGTGCCAGCAGCCTGGGACTAGCGGGAGTAGGGGATACGCAGTATTTT,CASSLGLAGVGDTQYF
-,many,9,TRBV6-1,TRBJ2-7,TGTGCCAGCAGTGGGTTTTCTAGCTTC,CASSGFSSF
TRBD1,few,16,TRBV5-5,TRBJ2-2,TGTGCCAGCAGCTTGGCGACAGGGGGTCTAACCGGGGAGCTGTTTTTT,CASSLATGGLTGELFF
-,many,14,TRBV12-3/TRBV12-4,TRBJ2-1,TGTGCCAGCAGTCCCCGCCCGACTTCCAATGAGCAGTTCTTC,CASSPRPTSNEQFF
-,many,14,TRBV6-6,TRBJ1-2,TGTGCCAGCAGTTACTCGAGTTTCAACTATGGCTACACCTTC,CASSYSSFNYGYTF
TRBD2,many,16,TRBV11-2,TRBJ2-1,TGTGCCAGCAGCTTAGGGGTACTAGCGGGAAACAATGAGCAGTTCTTC,CASSLGVLAGNNEQFF
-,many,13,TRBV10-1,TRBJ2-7,TGCGCCAGCAGTCGGGGTGAAGGCTACGAGCAGTACTTC,CASSRGEGYEQYF
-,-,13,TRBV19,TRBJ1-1,TGTGCCAGTAGTATAGCTATGTACACTGAAGCTTTCTTT,CASSIAMYTEAFF
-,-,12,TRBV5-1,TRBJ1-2,TGCGCCAGCAGCTCGGAGAGATATGGCTACACCTTC,CASSSERYGYTF
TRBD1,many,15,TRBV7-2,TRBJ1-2,TGTGCCAGCAGCTTAATGCGACAGGGCGCCTATGGCTACACCTTC,CASSLMRQGAYGYTF
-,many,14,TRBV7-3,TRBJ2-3,TGTGCCAGCAGCTTAAGCGGGAATCCAGATACGCAGTATTTT,CASSLSGNPDTQYF
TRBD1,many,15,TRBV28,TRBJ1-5,TGTGCCAGCAGCCTACTGAGGGGGCTCCATCAGCCCCAGCATTTT,CASSLLRGLHQPQHF
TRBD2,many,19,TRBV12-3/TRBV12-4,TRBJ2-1,TGTGCCAGCAAAAAAGGAACCGGGACTAGCGTTATCTCCTACAATGAGCAGTTCTTC,CASKKGTGTSVISYNEQFF
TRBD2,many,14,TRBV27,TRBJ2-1,TGTGCCAGCAGTTTGGCGGGAGGGATCAATGAGCAGTTCTTC,CASSLAGGINEQFF
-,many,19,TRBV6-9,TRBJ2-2,TGTGCCAGCAGTTACACAGGGACCGCTCCCAACGCGAACACCGGGGAGCTGTTTTTT,CASSYTGTAPNANTGELFF
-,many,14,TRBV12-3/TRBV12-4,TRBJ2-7,TGTGCCAGCAGCTTCCGTCTAGACCTCTACGAGCAGTACTTC,CASSFRLDLYEQYF
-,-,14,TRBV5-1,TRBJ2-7,TGCGCCAGCAGCTTGGCCCGGACAGAATACGAGCAGTACTTC,CASSLARTEYEQYF
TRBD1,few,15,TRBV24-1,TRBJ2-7,TGTGCCACCAGTGCTCTTGGGGACAGGGGCTACGAGCAGTACTTC,CATSALGDRGYEQYF
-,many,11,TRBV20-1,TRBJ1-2,TGCAGTGCTAGGGCGGCCTATGGCTACACCTTC,CSARAAYGYTF
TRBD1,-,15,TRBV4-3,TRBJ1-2,TGCGCCAGCAGCCACCCGACCGGGGGACAGATGAGCTACACCTTC,CASSHPTGGQMSYTF
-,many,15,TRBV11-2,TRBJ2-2,TGTGCCAGCAGCTTAGAGGGACTCTACACCGGGGAGCTGTTTTTT,CASSLEGLYTGELFF
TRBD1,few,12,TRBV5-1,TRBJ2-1,TGCGCCAGCATGACAGGGGGCTCTGAGCAGTTCTTC,CASMTGGSEQFF
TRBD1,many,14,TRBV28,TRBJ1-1,TGTGCCAGCAGTTACAGGGGAGTGGGCACTGAAGCTTTCTTT,CASSYRGVGTEAFF
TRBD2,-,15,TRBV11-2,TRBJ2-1,TGTGCCAGCAGTCACCCCCCGGGAGGATCCAGTGAGCAGTTCTTC,CASSHPPGGSSEQFF
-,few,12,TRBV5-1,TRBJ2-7,TGCGCCAGCAGCGCCTACCGGGACGAGCAGTACTTC,CASSAYRDEQYF
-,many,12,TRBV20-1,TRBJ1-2,TGCAGTGCAACCGCAGGGTCGTTTGGCTACACCTTC,CSATAGSFGYTF